Each of the 25 T cell receptor beta chains below was sequenced from the same sample in a study of identical twins. From the 5' RACE reads, TCRdb called clonotypes with MiXCR, one entry per CDR3 protein. The data contain 1.5 million to 2 million distinct CDR3 sequences, about 32% of them singletons. Sample: cord blood. The receptors were gathered from a newborn girl in good health.

V usage is TRBV6-5 and J usage is TRBJ1-1; D is undetermined. The CDR3 length is 15 residues. Trimming left V 5 bases short and J 1 base short, with 14 bases between. Germline CDR1 MNHEY, CDR2 SVGAGI. CDR3 DNA: TGTGCCAGCAGTCCCTTGGTTGGCGCGAACACTGAAGCTTTCTTT. Translated, it gives CASSPLVGANTEAFF.

V is TRBV12-3 or TRBV12-4 and J is TRBJ2-5; 7 bases match TRBD2. The CDR3 is 17 residues long. V lost 4 bases, J lost 3 bases, and 14 bases stayed unmatched. The CDR3 nucleotides are TGTGCCAGCAGTTCCCCCCGACTAGCCCCCTTAGAAGAGACCCAGTACTTC. Its protein product is CASSSPRLAPLEETQYF.

In its sample, this clonotype was seen a few times. The gene calls are TRBV2 and TRBJ2-3; weak D call: TRBD2 (5 bases). CDR1 is SNHLY and CDR2 is FYNNEI in the germline V gene. The CDR3 has 13 residues. Trimming cost V 3 bases and J 10 bases, with 14 bases left between them. Here the CDR3 DNA reads TGTGCCAGCAGTGACCCTCCTAGCAAGGCGCAGTATTTT. The encoded protein is CASSDPPSKAQYF.

The chain is built from TRBV20-1 and TRBJ2-1; D remains ambiguous. V was cut by 1 base and J by 3 bases, with 10 bases left in between. This CDR3 is 14 amino acids long. Germline V gives CDR1 DFQATT, CDR2 SNEGSKA (reference sequence). The CDR3 coding sequence is TGCAGTGCTAGAGTACAGAGCCACTACAATGAGCAGTTCTTC. Residues: CSARVQSHYNEQFF.

The chain carries TRBV27 and TRBJ1-4; the D gene is possibly TRBD1 (5 bases). This CDR3 contains 13 residues. Trimming pared 4 bases from V and 8 bases from J, leaving 11 bases between. Germline V gives CDR1 MNHEY, CDR2 SMNVEV (reference sequence). As DNA, the CDR3 is TGTGCCAGCAGTTGGGGAGGGGCCGAAAAACTGTTTTTT. This codes for CASSWGGAEKLFF.

A few counts support this clonotype. The chain combines TRBV11-2 with TRBJ1-2, with a weak D call TRBD1 (5 bases). The V gene lost 4 bases and the J gene lost 7 bases, with 19 bases spanning the gap. The length of the CDR3 is 15 residues. Per germline, CDR1 SGHAT and CDR2 FQNNGV. The CDR3 reads CASSSLRRIRAGYTF. The CDR3 region has the DNA TGTGCCAGCAGCTCCCTTAGGCGGATCAGGGCTGGCTACACCTTC.

The chain couples TRBV6-5 to TRBJ2-7; perhaps TRBD2 as D (6 bases). The end of the DNA is better explained by TRBJ2-5, so the J call may be wrong. The germline gives CDR1 MNHEY, CDR2 SVGAGI. CDR3 size: 12 residues. The CDR3, as DNA: TGTGCCAGCAGAAGACTAGACGAGACCCAGTACTTC. Translated: CASRRLDETQYF.

This clonotype has a handful of counts. This chain uses TRBV2 with TRBJ2-1; a possible D gene is TRBD2 (6 bases). CDR1 is SNHLY and CDR2 is FYNNEI in the germline V gene. Trimming left V 3 bases short and J 6 bases short, with 12 bases between. This CDR3 spans 14 amino acids. In nucleotides, the CDR3 is TGTGCCAGCAGTGAGTTGACTAGGGGCAATGAGCAGTTCTTC. The encoded protein is CASSELTRGNEQFF.

This chain links TRBV20-1 with TRBJ1-5; D uncertain. Per the germline V gene, CDR1 is DFQATT and CDR2 is SNEGSKA (reference sequence). This CDR3 contains 11 residues. V was trimmed by 6 bases and J by 3 bases, leaving 6 bases between them. CDR3: CSAGLNQPQHF. The CDR3 coding sequence is TGCAGTGCAGGGCTCAATCAGCCCCAGCATTTT.

This clonotype was seen a few times. The chain uses TRBV29-1 and TRBJ1-2; no firm D call. Trimming pared 6 bases from V and 11 bases from J, leaving 22 bases between. Germline CDR1 reads SQVTM; CDR2 reads ANQGSEA. The CDR3 is 13 amino acids. The CDR3 nucleotides read TGCAGCGTGAGGAGGGTGGGATCCTACGGGTACACCTTC. Protein sequence: CSVRRVGSYGYTF.

This clonotype came up a few times. V usage is TRBV20-1 and J usage is TRBJ2-1, with D hard to call. V was cut by 4 bases and J by 8 bases, with 9 bases left in between. CDR3 length: 11 residues. Germline CDR1 DFQATT, CDR2 SNEGSKA (reference sequence). CDR3 sequence reads: CSAKDRDEQFF. In nucleotides, the CDR3 is TGCAGTGCTAAGGATAGAGATGAGCAGTTCTTC.

DNA of the CDR3: TGTGCCACCGGGCTAGGTCAGCCCCAGCATTTT. It is translated as CATGLGQPQHF. The chain joins TRBV2 to TRBJ1-5; D is unclear. This CDR3 comprises 11 residues. The germline gives CDR1 SNHLY, CDR2 FYNNEI. V was pared by 10 bases and J by 6 bases, with 10 bases between.

This clonotype was seen a handful of times. J is TRBJ1-2 and V is TRBV7-2; no clear D. This CDR3 has 15 amino acids. Germline CDR1 SGHTA, CDR2 FQGNSA. Trimming stripped 1 base from V and 6 bases from J, with 15 bases between. The CDR3 DNA reads as TGTGCCAGCAGCTTAGAGCTTAGACTAGCAGATGGCTACACCTTC. Translation: CASSLELRLADGYTF. Full variable domain (remainder filled in from reference TRBV7-2 and TRBJ1-2): GAGVSQSPSNKVTEKGKDVELRCDPISGHTALYWYRQSLGQGLEFLIYFQGNSAPDKSGLPSDRFSAERTGGSVSTLTIQRTQQEDSAVYLCASSLELRLADGYTFGSGTRLTVV.

This clonotype was observed a few times. In DNA form, the CDR3 reads TGCAGTGCGCCGGACAGTCCAGCTAACTATGGCTACACCTTC. Encoded protein: CSAPDSPANYGYTF. The chain employs TRBV20-1 and TRBJ1-2; D perhaps matches TRBD1 (6 bases). Trimming removed 6 bases from V and 0 bases from J, with 14 bases in between. Germline loops: CDR1 DFQATT, CDR2 SNEGSKA (reference sequence). There are 14 residues in the CDR3.

This clonotype was observed a few times. The chain joins TRBV30 to TRBJ1-2, with unresolved D. V dropped 0 bases and J dropped 2 bases, with 7 bases sitting between them. The CDR3 sequence is 13 residues long. Germline CDR1 reads GTSNPN; CDR2 reads SVGIG (reference sequence). CDR3 DNA sequence: TGTGCCTGGAGTGTAGGGCGGAACTATGGCTACACCTTC. Translating gives CAWSVGRNYGYTF.

In its sample, this clonotype was seen a few times. CDR3 protein: CAWSLRTLDTQYF. DNA for the CDR3: TGTGCCTGGAGCCTCCGGACGCTAGATACGCAGTATTTT. This chain uses TRBV30 with TRBJ2-3; no reliable D call. V was clipped by 3 bases and J by 5 bases, with 12 bases between them. CDR1 is GTSNPN and CDR2 is SVGIG in the germline V gene (reference sequence). This CDR3 spans 13 amino acids.

This chain uses TRBV5-1 with TRBJ2-3; D is unresolved. This CDR3 has 15 residues. Germline assignment: CDR1 SGHRS and CDR2 YFSETQ. V was clipped by 4 bases and J by 2 bases, with 14 bases between them. As DNA, the CDR3 is TGCGCCAGCAGCCCCCGCTGGCCCGACACAGATACGCAGTATTTT. Translating gives CASSPRWPDTDTQYF. Variable domain in full (rest from reference TRBV5-1 and TRBJ2-3): KAGVTQTPRYLIKTRGQQVTLSCSPISGHRSVSWYQQTPGQGLQFLFEYFSETQRNKGNFPGRFSGRQFSNSRSEMNVSTLELGDSALYLCASSPRWPDTDTQYFGPGTRLTVL.

The rearrangement links TRBV29-1 to TRBJ2-3; 10 bases fit TRBD2. Germline CDR1 reads SQVTM; CDR2 reads ANQGSEA. V lost 3 bases to trimming and J lost 0 bases; unmatched junction nucleotides: 15. The CDR3 spans 19 residues. The CDR3 region is CSVDRGLADSPPSTDTQYF. CDR3 in DNA: TGCAGCGTTGATAGAGGACTAGCGGACTCCCCACCGAGCACAGATACGCAGTATTTT.

CDR3 sequence (DNA): TGTGCCAGCAGCATCCCAGGGGCCAACTACGAGCAGTACTTC. Encoded protein: CASSIPGANYEQYF. V gene TRBV3-1 combines with J gene TRBJ2-7; possible D gene TRBD1, 6 bases. The length of the CDR3 is 14 residues. Germline values: CDR1 LGHDT, CDR2 YNNKEL (reference sequence). V dropped 5 bases and J dropped 3 bases, with 14 bases sitting between them.

This clonotype was detected many times. The chain uses TRBV7-8 and TRBJ2-1, with TRBD2 identical over 11 bases. V gave up 5 bases and J gave up 3 bases; unmatched junction bases: 3. CDR1 and CDR2 from the germline V gene are SGHVS and FQNEAQ. The CDR3 is made up of 15 amino acids. CDR3 nucleotide sequence: TGTGCCAGCAGCAAAGGACTAGCGGGCTACAATGAGCAGTTCTTC. As protein: CASSKGLAGYNEQFF.

This clonotype has more than one count but fewer than ten. The chain carries TRBV7-2 and TRBJ2-3; no reliable D call. In germline, CDR1 is SGHTA, CDR2 FQGNSA. This CDR3 has 16 amino acids. Trimming shortened V by 7 bases and J by 2 bases, and 19 bases separated the two germline ends. CDR3 protein: CASNKGSRIYTDTQYF. The DNA of the CDR3 is TGTGCCAGCAACAAGGGCTCCAGGATCTACACAGATACGCAGTATTTT.

This clonotype occurred a few times. CDR3 protein: CSARSGTGQTNYGYTF. In DNA, the CDR3 is TGCAGTGCTAGATCCGGGACAGGCCAGACTAACTATGGCTACACCTTC. The chain carries TRBV20-1 and TRBJ1-2; 8 bases are shared with TRBD1. The CDR3 spans 16 residues. Germline V gives CDR1 DFQATT, CDR2 SNEGSKA (reference sequence). J was trimmed by 0 bases and V by 2 bases; bases with no gene match: 8.

V and J are TRBV27 and TRBJ2-5; TRBD2 matches 10 bases. Losses at the gene ends were 4 bases for V and 11 bases for J; bases not matched to a gene: 19. The CDR3 length is 17 residues. Germline CDR1 is MNHEY and CDR2 is SMNVEV (reference sequence). CDR3 sequence (DNA): TGTGCCAGCAGTTCCCTCCAAATTCTAGCGGGGGACAATGAGCAGTACTTC. It yields the protein CASSSLQILAGDNEQYF.

This clonotype was picked up a small number of times. This sequence joins TRBV2 and TRBJ2-3; 7 bases agree with TRBD2. Trimming at V came to 6 bases and at J to 5 bases, leaving 11 bases not matched to a gene. The CDR3 spans 15 residues. The germline CDR1 and CDR2 sequences are SNHLY and FYNNEI. The CDR3 spells CASSLGLPGGDTQYF. The CDR3 DNA reads as TGTGCCAGCAGCCTCGGACTCCCGGGGGGAGATACGCAGTATTTT.

This rearrangement joins TRBV7-2 to TRBJ2-7; no reliable D call. The ends were cut back, 5 bases at V and 7 bases at J, with 15 bases in the middle. Germline V gene sequence: CDR1 SGHTA, CDR2 FQGNSA. The CDR3 consists of 13 residues. The CDR3 DNA reads TGTGCCAGCAGCGTAGGGAAAGTGGGGGAGCAGTACTTC. Protein product: CASSVGKVGEQYF.